The present T cell receptor (beta chain) was sequenced within a study of human T cells and chemical hapten exposure. Background on the study: Alopecia areata, totalis or universalis affected patients, mainly female.

At least ten counts were recorded for this clonotype. The antigen remains unidentified. The library put unique molecular identifiers onto individual cDNA molecules. In TCRdb, the RACE reads were re-called with MiXCR into one record per CDR3 protein. Of approximately 86,000 distinct CDR3 sequences listed, under 13% are singletons. CDR1 is SGHRS, CDR2 YFSETQ, per germline. The CDR3 consists of 14 residues. The V gene end was trimmed by 4 bases and the J gene end by 6 bases; junction bases not matched to a gene: 9. Whole-study results and caveats: Expanded TCRs grouped into significantly more large CDR3 similarity clusters than controls produced.

Described time point: patch test 3, about 24 weeks after DPC sensitization. Treatment described: therapeutic diphenylcyclopropenone sensitization with weekly scalp DPC. The TCR originated in a woman aged 25 to 39 with alopecia areata. Some clones in this sample may be carry-over from other donors' samples. J is TRBJ1-1 and V is TRBV5-1; 7 nucleotides align to TRBD1. The sequenced sample was whole blood, obtained in connection with sensitization to the hapten diphenylcyclopropenone (DPC). The CDR3 sequence is CASSPRGGEAEAFF. In DNA, the CDR3 is TGCGCCAGCAGCCCCAGGGGGGGCGAAGCTGAAGCTTTCTTT.